This TCR beta chain came from a study of neoadjuvant anti-PD-1 for oral cavity cancer. CDR3 length equals 16 residues. The trim removed 4 bases at V and 2 bases at J, leaving 6 bases unmatched. The germline V gene encodes CDR1 SGHNT and CDR2 YYREEE (reference sequence). Generated by immunoSEQ multiplex PCR, the TCRdb table keeps only in-frame clones and is missing some. The sample comprises some 6,200 clones, approximately 74% of which are singletons, and about 2.5% rests with the top ten. This specimen was PBMCs, taken before nivolumab (anti-PD-1) treatment. The rearrangement uses TRBV5-4 and TRBJ2-5, with TRBD2 matching over 12 bases. The TCR comes from a person between 40 and 85 years old with oral cavity squamous cell carcinoma. In DNA, the CDR3 is TGTGCCAGCAGCCGCGGGACTAGCGGGTTGCAAGAGACCCAGTACTTC. Translation: CASSRGTSGLQETQYF.